The rows below give T cell receptor beta chains drawn from one sample of a study of cytomegalovirus exposure and HLA in healthy donors. Only in-frame clones appear in the TCRdb table, and some are missing; sequencing was by immunoSEQ multiplex PCR. This table holds roughly 290,000 clones, 80% to 90% found once. Input material: PBMCs. These receptors were taken from a woman aged 18-35 years in good health and CMV-seronegative. The CDR3 runs from the conserved cysteine through the conserved F or W. The D gene is left open where the match is weak. The size of a clone is reported for some rows only, either as once, few or many, or as a class for expanded clones.

j_call	d_call	cdr3_length	clone_size	v_call	cdr3_aa	cdr3_nt
TRBJ1-2	-	12	-	TRBV9	CASSVATHGYTF	TGTGCCAGCAGCGTAGCTACCCATGGCTACACCTTC
TRBJ2-2	TRBD1	17	-	TRBV7-7	CASSLSRPGTGTGELFF	TGTGCTAGCAGCTTATCTCGCCCCGGGACAGGGACCGGGGAGCTGTTTTTT
TRBJ2-3	TRBD2	14	-	TRBV5-6	CASSLDAGAGTQYF	TGTGCCAGCAGCTTGGACGCGGGAGCAGGTACGCAGTATTTT
TRBJ1-2	TRBD1	17	-	TRBV6-1	CASSEKPTGVPYYGYTF	TGTGCCAGCAGTGAGAAACCAACAGGGGTTCCTTACTATGGCTACACCTTC
TRBJ2-6	TRBD2	18	-	TRBV7-8	CASSTRLAGLSGANVLTF	TGTGCCAGCAGCACCCGACTAGCGGGGCTCTCTGGGGCCAACGTCCTGACTTTC
TRBJ2-5	-	16	-	TRBV7-3	CASITPYGGFPETQYF	TGTGCCAGCATTACACCGTACGGAGGGTTCCCAGAGACCCAGTACTTC
TRBJ1-4	-	14	-	TRBV19	CASLSRGINEKLFF	TGTGCCAGCCTAAGCAGGGGAATTAATGAAAAACTGTTTTTT
TRBJ2-7	TRBD1	16	-	TRBV5-1	CASSPAGTGTSYEQYF	TGCGCCAGCAGCCCCGCCGGGACAGGGACCTCCTACGAGCAGTACTTC
TRBJ2-7	TRBD2	16	-	TRBV2	CASVGGAGGSRYEQYF	TGTGCCAGCGTGGGGGGAGCGGGGGGCTCTCGTTACGAGCAGTACTTC
TRBJ2-3	TRBD2	14	once	TRBV5-4	CASSPSGGTDTQYF	TGTGCCAGCAGCCCGAGCGGGGGCACAGATACGCAGTATTTT
TRBJ1-2	-	12	-	TRBV5-4	CASTRDGYGYTF	TGTGCCAGCACCAGGGATGGCTATGGCTACACCTTC
TRBJ1-4	-	17	-	TRBV7-9	CASSPTGRATANEKLFF	TGTGCCAGCAGCCCAACAGGGAGAGCCACCGCTAATGAAAAACTGTTTTTT
TRBJ2-3	-	16	-	TRBV27	CASSKLTGRFTDTQYF	TGTGCCAGCAGTAAACTTACAGGGAGATTCACAGATACGCAGTATTTT
TRBJ2-3	TRBD1	17	once	TRBV5-1	CASSGAPDRGWSDTQYF	TGCGCCAGCAGCGGAGCACCGGACAGGGGGTGGTCGGATACGCAGTATTTT
TRBJ1-6	-	13	-	TRBV2	CASRVLYNSPLHF	TGTGCCAGCCGGGTCCTTTATAATTCACCCCTCCACTTT
TRBJ1-6	-	15	once	TRBV7-9	CSSSPLDSINSPLHF	TGTTCCAGCAGCCCCCTAGATTCGATCAATTCACCCCTCCACTTT
TRBJ1-2	-	11	-	TRBV4-2	CASSHSDGYTF	TGTGCCAGCAGCCATTCAGATGGCTACACCTTC
TRBJ2-7	-	11	-	TRBV30	CAWTPGYEQYF	TGTGCCTGGACCCCGGGCTACGAGCAGTACTTC
TRBJ2-2	TRBD2	19	once	TRBV10-3	CAISELSLLAGTNTGELFF	TGTGCCATCAGTGAGTTATCCTTGCTAGCGGGTACGAACACCGGGGAGCTGTTTTTT
TRBJ2-2	TRBD2	17	-	TRBV13	CASSPWGREENTGELFF	TGTGCCAGCAGCCCCTGGGGACGGGAGGAGAACACCGGGGAGCTGTTTTTT
TRBJ2-7	TRBD2	14	few	TRBV2	CASGGLAGTYEQYF	TGTGCCTCTGGTGGGTTAGCGGGGACCTACGAGCAGTACTTC
TRBJ1-6	-	15	-	TRBV11-2	CASSLDPLYNSPLHF	TGTGCCAGCAGCTTAGATCCCCTTTATAATTCACCCCTCCACTTT
TRBJ1-5	-	14	-	TRBV6-5	CASRGTQGNQPQHF	TGTGCCAGCAGAGGAACACAGGGAAATCAGCCCCAGCATTTT
TRBJ1-5	-	14	-	TRBV19	CASSAGNSNQPQHF	TGTGCCAGTTCCGCAGGCAATAGCAATCAGCCCCAGCATTTT
TRBJ2-3	TRBD2	17	-	TRBV2	CASRAWGAGTSTDTQYF	TGTGCCAGCAGGGCTTGGGGAGCGGGGACTAGCACAGATACGCAGTATTTT
TRBJ1-1	-	17	-	TRBV27	CASSLSAEILPNTEAFF	TGTGCCAGCAGTTTATCTGCAGAAATCTTACCGAACACTGAAGCTTTCTTT
TRBJ1-1	-	15	-	TRBV5-1	CASSLERGLSSEAFF	TGCGCCAGCAGCTTGGAGCGGGGTCTCTCTTCAGAAGCTTTCTTT
TRBJ1-5	-	17	-	TRBV11-2	CASSPEFGGGPSQPQHF	TGTGCCAGCAGCCCAGAGTTCGGTGGAGGCCCTTCTCAGCCCCAGCATTTT
TRBJ2-1	TRBD2	15	once	TRBV13	CASSLGGGGDVEQFF	TGTGCCAGCAGCTTAGGCGGCGGGGGGGATGTTGAGCAGTTCTTC
TRBJ2-1	TRBD2	15	-	TRBV11-2	CASSFSGGGYNEQFF	TGTGCCAGCAGCTTTAGCGGGGGGGGCTACAATGAGCAGTTCTTC
TRBJ2-3	-	15	-	TRBV2	CASSEYQGRTDTQYF	TGTGCCAGCAGTGAATATCAGGGTCGGACAGATACGCAGTATTTT
TRBJ2-2	TRBD1	15	-	TRBV5-6	CASSPGQVWSGELFF	TGTGCCAGCAGCCCGGGACAGGTCTGGTCCGGGGAGCTGTTTTTT
TRBJ1-1	-	15	-	TRBV4-1	CASSRAWTVNTEAFF	TGCGCCAGCAGCAGAGCCTGGACTGTGAACACTGAAGCTTTCTTT
TRBJ1-3	-	11	-	TRBV2	CASRREDTIYF	TGTGCCAGCAGGAGGGAGGACACCATATATTTT
TRBJ1-2	-	14	-	TRBV7-9	CSSSLSVGYYGYTF	TGTTCCAGCAGCTTATCGGTGGGCTACTATGGCTACACCTTC
TRBJ2-3	-	15	-	TRBV2	CASAPHGGLTDTQYF	TGTGCCAGCGCCCCCCACGGGGGGCTCACAGATACGCAGTATTTT
TRBJ1-1	-	11	-	TRBV20-1	CSGTLNTEAFF	TGCAGTGGGACACTGAACACTGAAGCTTTCTTT
TRBJ1-5	-	15	once	TRBV2	CASSDFGKRNQPQHF	TGTGCCAGCAGTGATTTCGGGAAGCGCAATCAGCCCCAGCATTTT
TRBJ2-2	-	14	-	TRBV9	CASSVGGDTGELFF	TGTGCCAGCAGCGTAGGCGGGGACACCGGGGAGCTGTTTTTT
TRBJ2-2	-	18	-	TRBV6-1	CASSEALKPGLNTGELFF	TGTGCCAGCAGTGAAGCCCTAAAGCCGGGTCTTAACACCGGGGAGCTGTTTTTT
TRBJ2-5	TRBD2	15	-	TRBV9	CASSGSGGGGETQYF	TGTGCCAGCAGCGGAAGCGGGGGGGGCGGCGAGACCCAGTACTTC
TRBJ1-1	-	13	-	TRBV2	CASSVRPNTEAFF	TGTGCCAGCAGTGTCAGGCCCAACACTGAAGCTTTCTTT
TRBJ1-4	-	13	-	TRBV5-1	CASRDRDNEKLFF	TGCGCCAGCAGGGACAGAGATAATGAAAAACTGTTTTTT
TRBJ2-1	TRBD1	13	-	TRBV9	CASSGQGNNEQFF	TGTGCCAGCAGCGGACAGGGTAACAATGAGCAGTTCTTC
TRBJ2-3	-	13	-	TRBV5-1	CASSSADTDTQYF	TGCGCCAGCAGCTCAGCGGACACAGATACGCAGTATTTT
TRBJ2-5	TRBD2	17	few	TRBV10-2	CASRTSGGGPLGGTQYF	TGCGCCAGCAGAACTAGCGGGGGGGGTCCCTTAGGTGGGACCCAGTACTTC
TRBJ2-5	TRBD2	17	-	TRBV29-1	CSVDPGLAGLGQETQYF	TGCAGCGTTGATCCGGGACTAGCGGGATTGGGGCAAGAGACCCAGTACTTC
TRBJ1-6	-	15	-	TRBV6-1	CASRSTVSYNSPLHF	TGTGCCAGCAGGTCGACAGTCTCCTATAATTCACCCCTCCACTTT
TRBJ2-3	TRBD2	16	-	TRBV5-1	CASSLLAGGHTDTQYF	TGCGCCAGCAGCCTCTTAGCGGGGGGCCACACAGATACGCAGTATTTT
TRBJ2-1	TRBD2	15	-	TRBV7-3	CASSLAGGPYNEQFF	TGTGCCAGCAGCTTAGCGGGGGGGCCCTACAATGAGCAGTTCTTC
TRBJ1-5	-	15	-	TRBV19	CASSRGGYSNQPQHF	TGTGCCAGTAGCCGGGGGGGATATAGCAATCAGCCCCAGCATTTT
TRBJ1-5	-	12	-	TRBV5-5	CAIGGRYQPQHF	TGTGCCATCGGAGGGAGATATCAGCCCCAGCATTTT
TRBJ2-7	-	17	-	TRBV7-9	CASSPSSDRPSSYEQYF	TGTGCCAGCAGCCCCTCGAGCGACAGGCCAAGCTCCTACGAGCAGTACTTC
TRBJ2-1	TRBD2	15	-	TRBV30	CAWSPRSGGANEQFF	TGTGCCTGGAGCCCCCGGAGCGGGGGGGCTAATGAGCAGTTCTTC